This record covers a single TCR beta chain. This record comes from a study of early stage breast cancer tumors. The germline V gene encodes CDR1 MNHEY and CDR2 SMNVEV (reference sequence). Trimming cost V 5 bases and J 6 bases; bases outside gene matches: 1. The CDR3 consists of 12 residues. Assay used: immunoSEQ multiplex PCR; TCRdb lists only in-frame clones, some missing. The sample carries 50,000 to 75,000 clones, about 80% recorded once. The genes are TRBV27 and TRBJ2-3; 8 nucleotides agree with TRBD2. Sequencing used blood. The TCR sequence derives from a person aged 25 to 45 with breast cancer. The CDR3 region has the DNA TGTGCCAGCAGTCGACTAGCGGATACGCAGTATTTT. Translating it yields CASSRLADTQYF.